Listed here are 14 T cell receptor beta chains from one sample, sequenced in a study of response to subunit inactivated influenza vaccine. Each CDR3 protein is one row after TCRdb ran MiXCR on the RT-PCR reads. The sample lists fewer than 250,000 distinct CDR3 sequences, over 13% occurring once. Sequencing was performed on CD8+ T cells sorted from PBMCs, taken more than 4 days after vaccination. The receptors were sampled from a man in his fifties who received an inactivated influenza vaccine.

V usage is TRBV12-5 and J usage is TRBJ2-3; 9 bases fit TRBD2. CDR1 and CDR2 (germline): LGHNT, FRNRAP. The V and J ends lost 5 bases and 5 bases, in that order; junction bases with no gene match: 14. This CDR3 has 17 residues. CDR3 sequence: CASGTWTSESRGDTQYF. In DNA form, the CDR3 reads TGTGCTAGTGGTACCTGGACTAGCGAAAGTCGTGGAGATACGCAGTATTTT. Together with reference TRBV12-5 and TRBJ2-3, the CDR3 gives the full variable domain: DARVTQTPRHKVTEMGQEVTMRCQPILGHNTVFWYRQTMMQGLELLAYFRNRAPLDDSGMPKDRFSAEMPDATLATLKIQPSEPRDSAVYFCASGTWTSESRGDTQYFGPGTRLTVL.

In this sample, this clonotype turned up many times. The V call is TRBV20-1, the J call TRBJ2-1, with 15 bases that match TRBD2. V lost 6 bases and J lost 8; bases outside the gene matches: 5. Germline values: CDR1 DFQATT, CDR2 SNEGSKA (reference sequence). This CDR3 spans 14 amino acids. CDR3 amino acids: CSARTSGRGDEQFF. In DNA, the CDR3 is TGCAGTGCAAGGACTAGCGGGAGGGGCGATGAGCAGTTCTTC.

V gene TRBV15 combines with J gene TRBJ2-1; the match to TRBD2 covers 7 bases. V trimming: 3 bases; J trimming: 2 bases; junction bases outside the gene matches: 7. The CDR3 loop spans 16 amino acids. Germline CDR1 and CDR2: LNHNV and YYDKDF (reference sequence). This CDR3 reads CATSSHGGRAYNEQFF. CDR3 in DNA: TGTGCCACCAGCAGTCACGGAGGGAGGGCCTACAATGAGCAGTTCTTC.

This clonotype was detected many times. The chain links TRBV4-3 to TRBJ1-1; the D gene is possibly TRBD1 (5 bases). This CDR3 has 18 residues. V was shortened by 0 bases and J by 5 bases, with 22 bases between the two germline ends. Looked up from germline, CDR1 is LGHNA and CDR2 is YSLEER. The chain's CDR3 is CASSQDRMTAQKGTEAFF. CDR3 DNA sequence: TGCGCCAGCAGCCAAGATCGAATGACAGCCCAGAAGGGGACTGAAGCTTTCTTT.

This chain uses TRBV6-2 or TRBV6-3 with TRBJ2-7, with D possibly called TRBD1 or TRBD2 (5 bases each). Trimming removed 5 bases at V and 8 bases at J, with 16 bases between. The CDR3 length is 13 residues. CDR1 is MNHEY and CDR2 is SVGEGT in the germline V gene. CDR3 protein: CASSGDRLGKQYF. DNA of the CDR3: TGTGCCAGCAGTGGGGACCGTCTTGGTAAGCAGTACTTC.

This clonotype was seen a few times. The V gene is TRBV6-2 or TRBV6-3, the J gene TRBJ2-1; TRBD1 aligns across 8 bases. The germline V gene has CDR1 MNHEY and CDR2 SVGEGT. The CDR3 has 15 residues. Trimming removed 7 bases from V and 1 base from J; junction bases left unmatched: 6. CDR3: CASIGQGRSYNEQFF. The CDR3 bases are TGTGCCAGCATTGGACAGGGACGATCCTACAATGAGCAGTTCTTC.

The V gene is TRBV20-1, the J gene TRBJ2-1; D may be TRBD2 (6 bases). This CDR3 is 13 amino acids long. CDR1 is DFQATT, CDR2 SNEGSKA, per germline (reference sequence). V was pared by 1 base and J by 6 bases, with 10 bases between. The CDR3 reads CSARVPGSNEQFF. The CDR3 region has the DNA TGCAGTGCTAGAGTCCCCGGGAGCAATGAGCAGTTCTTC.

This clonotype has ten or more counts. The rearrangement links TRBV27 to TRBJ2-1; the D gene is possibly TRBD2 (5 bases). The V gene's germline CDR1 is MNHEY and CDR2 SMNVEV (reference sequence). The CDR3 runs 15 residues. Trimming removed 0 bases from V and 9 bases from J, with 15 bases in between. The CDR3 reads CASSLSLFVGSEQFF. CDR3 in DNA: TGTGCCAGCAGTTTATCACTGTTCGTAGGGAGTGAGCAGTTCTTC.

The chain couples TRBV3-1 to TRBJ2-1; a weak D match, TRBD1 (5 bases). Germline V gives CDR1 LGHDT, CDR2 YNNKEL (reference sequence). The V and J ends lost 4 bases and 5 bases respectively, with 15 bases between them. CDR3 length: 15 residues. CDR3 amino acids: CASSPDSYVNNEQFF. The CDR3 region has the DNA TGTGCCAGCAGCCCCGACAGTTACGTAAACAATGAGCAGTTCTTC.

The CDR3 DNA reads as TGTGCCAGCAGCTTAGCGGGGACTAGCGGCAATGAGCAGTTCTTC. Protein sequence: CASSLAGTSGNEQFF. The chain links TRBV7-2 to TRBJ2-1; 11 nucleotides match TRBD2. Germline assignment: CDR1 SGHTA and CDR2 FQGNSA. The CDR3 sequence is 15 residues long. The J segment lost 6 bases and the V segment lost 0 bases, leaving 1 base of the junction unmatched.

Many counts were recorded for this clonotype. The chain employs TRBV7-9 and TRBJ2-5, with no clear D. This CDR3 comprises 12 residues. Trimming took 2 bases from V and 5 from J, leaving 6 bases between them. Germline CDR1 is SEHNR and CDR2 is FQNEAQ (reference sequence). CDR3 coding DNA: TGTGCCAGCAGCTTAATGATGGAGACCCAGTACTTC. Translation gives CASSLMMETQYF.

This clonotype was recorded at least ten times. The CDR3 loop reads CASSQGTRAAWNEQFF. Written as DNA, the CDR3 is TGCGCCAGCAGCCAGGGGACGAGGGCCGCTTGGAATGAGCAGTTCTTC. This sequence joins TRBV4-1 and TRBJ2-1; D may match TRBD1 or TRBD2 (5 bases each). Germline-derived CDR1 and CDR2 are MGHRA and YSYEKL. There are 16 residues in the CDR3. Trimming shortened V by 3 bases and J by 7 bases, and 19 bases separated the two germline ends.

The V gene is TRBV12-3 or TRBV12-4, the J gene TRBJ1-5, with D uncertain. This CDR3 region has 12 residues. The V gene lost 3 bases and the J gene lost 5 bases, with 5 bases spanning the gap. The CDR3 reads CASSLIDQPQHF. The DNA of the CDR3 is TGTGCCAGCAGTTTGATCGATCAGCCCCAGCATTTT.

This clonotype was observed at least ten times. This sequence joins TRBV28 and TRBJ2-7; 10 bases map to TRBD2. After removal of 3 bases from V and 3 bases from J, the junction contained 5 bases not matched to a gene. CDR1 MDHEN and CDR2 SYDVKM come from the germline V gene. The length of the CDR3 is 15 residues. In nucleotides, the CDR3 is TGTGCCAGCAGTTTCGGACTAGCGGCGAACTACGAGCAGTACTTC. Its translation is CASSFGLAANYEQYF.